The present entry profiles one TCR beta chain with its context. Method: immunoSEQ multiplex PCR; TCRdb's copy keeps in-frame clones and lacks some. Counted here are under 700,000 clones, 70% to 80% occurring once; the ten biggest clones make up less than 0.015%. Germline V gene lookup returns CDR1 MDHEN and CDR2 SYDVKM. V gave up 7 bases and J gave up 4 bases; unmatched junction bases: 6. The CDR3 length is 14 residues. This record comes from a study of shared T cell receptors in the human thymus. In addition, the sample was reused for a study of human thymus T cells. That source notes: V and J gene usage appeared biased in thymic and blood repertoires. Related work found strong thymic repertoire overlap between unrelated individuals.

The chain joins TRBV28 to TRBJ2-7, with 11 bases identical to TRBD2. Sequenced material: thymocytes. The receptor was isolated from a boy younger than two with a congenital heart defect. The CDR3 DNA sequence: TGTGCCAGCACCCCGCTAGCGGGAGGTTACGAGCAGTACTTC. Protein product: CASTPLAGGYEQYF.